A selection of T cell receptor beta chains follows, all from one sample in a study of cytomegalovirus exposure and HLA in healthy donors. This table comes from immunoSEQ multiplex PCR, and its TCRdb copy is limited to in-frame clones, with some not included. The table has roughly 150,000 clones, about 73% seen once. Sequencing was done on a sample of PBMCs. These receptors came from a woman in her sixties in good health and CMV-seropositive. Both conserved end residues are part of each CDR3. D genes are given only for firm matches. Clone size is given for some rows only: seen once, a few or many times, or a class if the clone is expanded.

>.|TRBV6-6|TRBJ2-4|.
CASSLTTGKNIQYF
TGTGCCAGCAGTTTGACAACAGGAAAAAACATTCAGTACTTC
>.|TRBV4-2|TRBJ2-7|TRBD2
CASSRRLAGGSYEQYF
TGTGCCAGCAGCCGCAGACTAGCGGGAGGGTCCTACGAGCAGTACTTC
>.|TRBV28|TRBJ1-5|.
CASSRTSYGQPQHF
TGTGCCAGCTCTAGGACAAGTTACGGTCAGCCCCAGCATTTT
>.|TRBV6-6|TRBJ2-7|.
CASSSTTYEQYF
TGTGCCAGCAGTTCTACTACTTACGAGCAGTACTTC
>once|TRBV6-6|TRBJ1-1|.
CASAAFGGDTEAFF
TGTGCCAGCGCCGCCTTTGGGGGGGACACTGAAGCTTTCTTT
>few|TRBV27|TRBJ1-5|.
CASSLSELQPQHF
TGTGCCAGCAGTTTATCTGAGTTACAGCCCCAGCATTTT
>few|TRBV6-1|TRBJ2-1|.
CASSAASAHNEQFF
TGTGCCAGCAGTGCCGCTAGCGCCCACAATGAGCAGTTCTTC
>.|TRBV28|TRBJ1-5|.
CASDYSNQPQHF
TGTGCCAGCGACTATAGCAATCAGCCCCAGCATTTT
>.|TRBV27|TRBJ2-1|TRBD2
CASSFLAEYPGNEQFF
TGTGCCAGCAGTTTTCTAGCGGAATACCCTGGCAATGAGCAGTTCTTC
>.|TRBV29-1|TRBJ2-6|.
CSVSEGFGANVLTF
TGCAGCGTTTCGGAGGGTTTCGGGGCCAACGTCCTGACTTTC
>.|TRBV7-9|TRBJ1-2|.
CASSLQENYGYTF
TGTGCCAGCAGCTTACAGGAAAACTATGGCTACACCTTC
>.|TRBV6-1|TRBJ2-7|.
CASGLTARRHEQYF
TGTGCCAGCGGACTTACAGCGAGACGTCACGAGCAGTACTTC
>.|TRBV6-4|TRBJ2-6|.
CASSEAAWANVLTF
TGTGCCAGCAGTGAAGCGGCTTGGGCCAACGTCCTGACTTTC
>.|TRBV30|TRBJ2-3|TRBD1
CAWSEGQTSTDTQYF
TGTGCCTGGAGTGAGGGACAGACTAGCACAGATACGCAGTATTTT
>many|TRBV4-1|TRBJ2-1|TRBD1
CASSHRDRGNNEQFF
TGCGCCAGCAGCCACCGGGACAGGGGCAACAATGAGCAGTTCTTC
>.|TRBV5-1|TRBJ2-5|.
CASSGGRGETQYF
TGCGCCAGCAGCGGGGGGAGAGGAGAGACCCAGTACTTC
>.|TRBV9|TRBJ2-1|.
CASSYWDTLGEQFF
TGTGCCAGCAGCTACTGGGACACGTTGGGTGAGCAGTTCTTC
>.|TRBV5-1|TRBJ1-2|.
CASSPEAGGMGGYTF
TGCGCCAGCAGCCCGGAGGCTGGGGGGATGGGTGGCTACACCTTC
>.|TRBV28|TRBJ1-3|TRBD1
CASSSTGVQKHTIYF
TGTGCCAGCAGTTCAACAGGGGTTCAGAAGCACACCATATATTTT
>.|TRBV19|TRBJ2-3|TRBD2
CASSGAGVGDTQYF
TGTGCCAGTAGTGGAGCGGGAGTGGGGGATACGCAGTATTTT
>few|TRBV4-2|TRBJ2-2|TRBD2
CASSHELAGGAGELFF
TGTGCCAGCAGCCATGAACTAGCGGGAGGAGCCGGGGAGCTGTTTTTT
>few|TRBV7-9|TRBJ1-1|.
CASSSPYQGRDVNTEAFF
TGTGCCAGCAGCTCGCCCTATCAGGGGCGCGACGTGAACACTGAAGCTTTCTTT
>few|TRBV19|TRBJ1-5|TRBD1
CASSSGTDYRQPQHF
TGTGCCAGTAGTTCCGGGACAGATTATCGTCAGCCCCAGCATTTT
>.|TRBV14|TRBJ2-7|.
CASSSGTTSYEQYF
TGTGCCAGCAGTTCTGGGACAACTAGCTACGAGCAGTACTTC
>.|TRBV5-5|TRBJ1-5|.
CASSHYSANQPQHF
TGTGCCAGCAGCCACTACTCGGCCAATCAGCCCCAGCATTTT
>once|TRBV7-3|TRBJ2-6|TRBD1
CATSTGVTGANVLTF
TGTGCCACTTCCACAGGGGTAACTGGGGCCAACGTCCTGACTTTC
>.|TRBV7-3|TRBJ2-7|.
CASSSLGQTEQYF
TGTGCCAGCAGCTCTCTTGGCCAAACCGAGCAGTACTTC
>.|TRBV7-8|TRBJ2-7|TRBD2
CASSFGLAGGEQYF
TGTGCCAGCAGCTTCGGACTAGCGGGGGGGGAGCAGTACTTC
>few|TRBV12-5|TRBJ2-7|.
CASGSPSSNEQYF
TGTGCTAGTGGTTCCCCTTCCTCTAACGAGCAGTACTTC
>few|TRBV27|TRBJ2-2|.
CASIATANTGELFF
TGTGCCAGCATTGCGACAGCGAACACCGGGGAGCTGTTTTTT
>.|TRBV28|TRBJ1-5|TRBD1
CASRSGQGGPQPQHF
TGTGCCAGCAGGTCGGGACAGGGAGGGCCTCAGCCCCAGCATTTT
>.|TRBV5-1|TRBJ1-3|TRBD1
CASSLDATGHSGNTIYF
TGCGCCAGCAGCTTGGATGCGACAGGGCACTCTGGAAACACCATATATTTT
>.|TRBV5-1|TRBJ1-4|.
CASSLARGQPNEKLFF
TGCGCCAGCAGCTTGGCCAGGGGACAACCTAATGAAAAACTGTTTTTT
>few|TRBV7-9|TRBJ1-4|.
CASSLTGTATENEKLFF
TGTGCCAGCAGCTTAACGGGCACCGCGACAGAAAATGAAAAACTGTTTTTT
>.|TRBV7-9|TRBJ2-1|.
CASSLGVGSVYNEQFF
TGTGCCAGCAGCTTAGGGGTGGGCAGTGTTTACAATGAGCAGTTCTTC